The 29 T cell receptor beta chains below were found in one sample sequenced in a study of CD8 T cells in Susac syndrome. RNA was extracted with the RNeasy kit, and a quantity of roughly 0.5 to 1 ug was reverse transcribed using random hexamers. TCRdb reprocessed the immunoSEQ multiplex PCR reads with MiXCR, giving one entry per CDR3 protein. The repertoire holds 120,000 to 150,000 distinct CDR3 sequences, with approximately 96% as singletons. The sample comprised CD4+ T cells from PBMCs. These receptors were collected from a human donor with multiple sclerosis.

V is TRBV12-3 or TRBV12-4 and J is TRBJ2-4; 7 positions agree with TRBD1. CDR3 length: 15 amino acids. The V and J ends lost 6 bases and 0 bases, in that order; junction bases with no gene match: 5. The CDR3 DNA sequence: TGTGCCAGCAGACCCACAGGGGTAGCCAAAAACATTCAGTACTTC. Protein sequence: CASRPTGVAKNIQYF.

V gene TRBV28 combines with J gene TRBJ1-4; 12 bases agree with TRBD1. CDR1 is MDHEN, CDR2 SYDVKM, per germline. The V segment lost 6 bases and the J segment 3 bases; nucleotides outside the gene matches: 11. The CDR3 loop spans 18 amino acids. CDR3 protein: CASRQRGTGGAANEKLFF. The CDR3 DNA reads as TGTGCCAGCAGACAAAGGGGGACAGGGGGCGCGGCTAATGAAAAACTGTTTTTT.

The V and J genes are TRBV12-3 or TRBV12-4 and TRBJ2-1; 11 nucleotides align to TRBD2. The J segment lost 0 bases and the V segment lost 4 bases, leaving 5 bases of the junction unmatched. CDR3 length equals 17 residues. This CDR3 reads CASSSTGLAGSYNEQFF. The CDR3 nucleotides are TGTGCCAGCAGTTCAACCGGACTAGCGGGCTCCTACAATGAGCAGTTCTTC.

The chain links TRBV29-1 to TRBJ2-3; possible D gene TRBD2, 6 bases. With 4 bases removed from V and 4 bases from J, the gap between germline ends came to 12 bases. The CDR3 runs 13 residues. Germline lookup yields CDR1 SQVTM and CDR2 ANQGSEA. CDR3 residues: CSVAGGPADTQYF. The CDR3 DNA reads TGCAGCGTTGCCGGAGGGCCCGCAGATACGCAGTATTTT.

The chain links TRBV12-3 or TRBV12-4 to TRBJ2-3; tentative D call: TRBD1 (6 bases). V lost 3 bases, J lost 7 bases, and 11 bases lay in between. The CDR3 runs to 13 residues. CDR3 bases: TGTGCCAGCAGTTTCTCGAGGGGGAATACGCAGTATTTT. This codes for CASSFSRGNTQYF.

V usage is TRBV5-6 and J usage is TRBJ2-2, with D perhaps TRBD1 or TRBD2 (6 bases each). Trimming removed 2 bases at V and 6 bases at J, with 20 bases between. Germline V CDR1 and CDR2: SGHDT, YYEEEE. The CDR3 loop spans 17 amino acids. The CDR3 reads CASSFLFEEGVPGELFF. CDR3 coding DNA: TGTGCCAGCAGCTTTTTATTCGAGGAGGGGGTGCCCGGGGAGCTGTTTTTT.

V is TRBV3-1 and J is TRBJ2-1; D is perhaps TRBD2 (6 bases). There are 13 residues in the CDR3. The V end was cut by 3 bases, the J end by 9 bases, with 12 bases between. Germline CDR1 and CDR2: LGHDT and YNNKEL (reference sequence). For the CDR3, the DNA is TGTGCCAGCAGCCAGAGTGGCGGGGCTGAGCAGTTCTTC. This gives the protein CASSQSGGAEQFF.

This clonotype has just one count. This sequence joins TRBV24-1 and TRBJ1-1; D remains ambiguous. Trimming removed 5 bases from V and 5 bases from J, with 11 bases in between. The CDR3 consists of 13 residues. Germline assignment: CDR1 KGHDR and CDR2 SFDVKD. This CDR3 reads CATSVASGTEAFF. For the CDR3, the DNA is TGTGCCACCAGTGTGGCCAGTGGAACTGAAGCTTTCTTT.

DNA of the CDR3: TGCAGTGCTAGAGATCAATGGGGGCGACTGCAACGGGCCCCAGATACGCAGTATTTT. Translation: CSARDQWGRLQRAPDTQYF. The chain joins TRBV20-1 to TRBJ2-3; tentative D call: TRBD1 (6 bases). V lost 0 bases to trimming and J lost 4 bases, with 26 bases between them. The length of the CDR3 is 19 residues. Germline CDR1 DFQATT, CDR2 SNEGSKA (reference sequence).

To note about this clonotype: The junction differs from germline at one of its ends, possibly a read error. This sequence joins TRBV2 and TRBJ2-2; 7 bases fit TRBD2. The germline V gene has CDR1 SNHLY and CDR2 FYNNEI. This CDR3 comprises 15 residues. The CDR3 DNA sequence: TGTGCCAGCAGTGGACTAGCAAGGAACGCCGGGGAGCTGTTTTTT. Translated, it gives CASSGLARNAGELFF. Drawing the rest from reference TRBV2 and TRBJ2-2, the complete variable domain is EPEVTQTPSHQVTQMGQEVILRCVPISNHLYFYWYRQILGQKVEFLVSFYNNEISEKSEIFDDQFSVERPDGSNFTLKIRSTKLEDSAMYFCASSGLARNAGELFFGEGSRLTVL.

This rearrangement joins TRBV4-1 to TRBJ2-5; TRBD1 matches 9 bases. After removal of 1 base from V and 5 bases from J, the junction contained 11 bases not matched to a gene. The germline V gene has CDR1 MGHRA and CDR2 YSYEKL. The CDR3 totals 17 residues. This chain's CDR3 is CASSQGPDRGNLETQYF. As DNA, the CDR3 is TGCGCCAGCAGCCAAGGACCGGACAGGGGAAACCTGGAGACCCAGTACTTC.

This chain connects TRBV7-8 to TRBJ2-3; D gene ambiguous. V was trimmed by 2 bases and J by 6 bases, leaving 15 bases between them. The CDR3 extends over 15 amino acids. Germline V lookup: CDR1 SGHVS, CDR2 FQNEAQ. In nucleotides, the CDR3 is TGTGCCAGCAGCTTACCTAGAATTATATGGGATACGCAGTATTTT. Protein: CASSLPRIIWDTQYF.

This chain links TRBV2 with TRBJ2-7, with D perhaps being TRBD1 or TRBD2 (5 bases each). The V gene lost 10 bases and the J gene lost 12 bases, with 25 bases spanning the gap. Looked up from germline, CDR1 is SNHLY and CDR2 is FYNNEI. The CDR3 extends over 13 amino acids. The CDR3 sequence: CATEAGTTLDAYF. CDR3 DNA: TGTGCCACGGAGGCCGGGACCACCCTGGACGCGTACTTC. The whole variable domain, remainder taken from reference TRBV2 and TRBJ2-7, is EPEVTQTPSHQVTQMGQEVILRCVPISNHLYFYWYRQILGQKVEFLVSFYNNEISEKSEIFDDQFSVERPDGSNFTLKIRSTKLEDSAMYFCATEAGTTLDAYFGPGTRLTVT.

J is TRBJ2-1 and V is TRBV24-1, with TRBD2 matching over 11 bases. Trimming took 4 bases from V and 7 from J; bases not matched to a gene: 8. This CDR3 is built from 16 residues. CDR1 and CDR2 (germline): KGHDR, SFDVKD. CDR3 bases: TGTGCCACCAGTGACCCTAGCGGGAGGAAAGGGAATGAGCAGTTCTTC. Protein sequence: CATSDPSGRKGNEQFF.

The chain recombines TRBV29-1 with TRBJ2-3; D uncertain. CDR1 and CDR2 from the germline V gene are SQVTM and ANQGSEA. The CDR3 is made up of 13 amino acids. Trimming removed 4 bases at V and 1 base at J, with 9 bases between. The CDR3 region has the DNA TGCAGCGTTGTGAGCGCTCGCACAGATACGCAGTATTTT. This translates into CSVVSARTDTQYF.

The chain links TRBV2 to TRBJ1-5; the D gene is possibly TRBD1 (6 bases). Germline CDR1 and CDR2: SNHLY and FYNNEI. V was trimmed by 1 base and J by 9 bases, leaving 13 bases between them. This CDR3 has 14 residues. The DNA of the CDR3 is TGTGCCAGCAGTGAAGGAGGGGGGCGGGCGCCCCAGCATTTT. Amino acid sequence: CASSEGGGRAPQHF.

The chain joins TRBV9 to TRBJ1-5, with D unclear. This CDR3 is 13 amino acids long. CDR1 SGDLS and CDR2 YYNGEE come from the germline V gene. Trimming removed 2 bases at V and 5 bases at J, with 8 bases between. CDR3 nucleotides: TGTGCCAGCAGCGTCGGCGTGGATCAGCCCCAGCATTTT. Its translation: CASSVGVDQPQHF.

The genes are TRBV27 and TRBJ2-6, with a weak D call TRBD1 (5 bases). With 9 bases removed from V and 0 bases from J, the gap between germline ends came to 15 bases. The CDR3 spans 16 residues. From germline, CDR1 is MNHEY and CDR2 SMNVEV (reference sequence). The CDR3 spells CASTKGVSSGANVLTF. The CDR3 nucleotides are TGTGCCAGTACTAAAGGGGTGTCCTCTGGGGCCAACGTCCTGACTTTC.

This chain connects TRBV12-3 or TRBV12-4 to TRBJ1-2, with unresolved D. Trimming took off 2 bases at V and 8 bases at J, with 15 bases between the two ends. CDR3 length: 14 residues. CDR3 in DNA: TGTGCCAGCAGTTTATTAGGCTCGAGGCTAGGCTACACCTTC. Protein: CASSLLGSRLGYTF.

This sequence joins TRBV9 and TRBJ1-1; 8 bases align to TRBD1. The CDR3 is made up of 16 amino acids. Germline assignment: CDR1 SGDLS and CDR2 YYNGEE. The trim removed 6 bases at V and 1 base at J, leaving 11 bases unmatched. CDR3 sequence: CASTPLVGQGNTEAFF. CDR3 nucleotides: TGTGCCAGCACGCCGCTGGTAGGACAGGGGAACACTGAAGCTTTCTTT.

V gene TRBV20-1 combines with J gene TRBJ2-7, with a tentative D call TRBD2 (6 bases). V lost 6 bases and J 2 bases, leaving 23 bases between the germline ends. CDR1 is DFQATT and CDR2 is SNEGSKA in the germline V gene (reference sequence). This CDR3 is built from 16 residues. The CDR3 coding sequence is TGCAGTGCCGAATCTCCCATCGGCGGGGCTACCTACGAGCAGTACTTC. Protein sequence: CSAESPIGGATYEQYF.

The rearrangement links TRBV7-3 to TRBJ2-5; 10 bases align to TRBD2. Germline V gives CDR1 SGHTA, CDR2 FQGTGA. The CDR3 has 13 residues. V shed 5 bases and J 4 bases; nucleotides not matched to a gene: 1. Here the CDR3 DNA reads TGTGCCAGCAGCCCTAGCGGGAGAGAGACCCAGTACTTC. It encodes CASSPSGRETQYF.

This chain uses TRBV4-3 with TRBJ2-5; 11 bases are shared with TRBD2. CDR3 size: 16 residues. V was clipped by 2 bases and J by 3 bases; unmatched bases: 5. The germline V gene has CDR1 LGHNA and CDR2 YSLEER. This chain's CDR3 is CASSQRLLAGEETQYF. DNA for the CDR3: TGCGCCAGCAGCCAACGCCTACTAGCGGGGGAAGAGACCCAGTACTTC.

CDR3 nucleotide sequence: TGTGCCAGCAGTCGGGACAGGGGAGACCGAGAGACCCAGTACTTC. This codes for CASSRDRGDRETQYF. V is TRBV6-2 or TRBV6-3 and J is TRBJ2-5, with TRBD1 matching over 10 bases. Germline CDR1 and CDR2: MNHEY and SVGEGT. V was clipped by 5 bases and J by 4 bases; unmatched bases: 7. This CDR3 spans 15 amino acids.

This clonotype appeared once. CDR3 amino acids: CAWSAVETQYF. The CDR3 DNA follows: TGTGCCTGGAGTGCTGTAGAGACCCAGTACTTC. The V gene is TRBV30, the J gene TRBJ2-5; D not certain. Trimming removed 1 base at V and 4 bases at J, with 4 bases between. The CDR3 loop spans 11 amino acids. Germline values: CDR1 GTSNPN, CDR2 SVGIG (reference sequence).

The chain uses TRBV6-2 or TRBV6-3 and TRBJ1-5, with 8 bases identical to TRBD1. J lost 4 bases, V lost 5 bases, and 7 bases had no gene match. The CDR3 is 15 amino acids. CDR1 and CDR2 from the germline V gene are MNHEY and SVGEGT. The DNA of the CDR3 is TGTGCCAGCAGTGGGGCAGGGGGCCCAAATCAGCCCCAGCATTTT. This sequence encodes CASSGAGGPNQPQHF.

In DNA form, the CDR3 reads TGCAGTGCCTCCACGTTCCAGGACAGGAACACTGAAGCTTTCTTT. It is translated as CSASTFQDRNTEAFF. The chain links TRBV20-1 to TRBJ1-1; the D gene is possibly TRBD1 (6 bases). This CDR3 is 15 amino acids long. Between the trimmed V and J ends, which lost 6 bases and 1 base, there was a span of 18 bases. The germline V gene has CDR1 DFQATT and CDR2 SNEGSKA (reference sequence).

The J gene is TRBJ1-1, the V gene TRBV29-1; D gene ambiguous. Germline CDR1 is SQVTM and CDR2 is ANQGSEA. This CDR3 spans 12 amino acids. The V end was cut by 0 bases, the J end by 9 bases, with 11 bases between. For the CDR3, the DNA is TGCAGCGTTGAAGAGGCTAAGGGAAAAGCTTTCTTT. Its translation: CSVEEAKGKAFF.

The chain recombines TRBV14 with TRBJ2-7; unclear D gene. Deletions cut 1 base from V and 0 bases from J, with 4 bases between. The CDR3 loop spans 13 amino acids. CDR1 and CDR2 from the germline V gene are SGHDN and FVKESK. The CDR3 here is CASSQGVSYEQYF. In DNA, the CDR3 is TGTGCCAGCAGCCAAGGGGTCTCCTACGAGCAGTACTTC.